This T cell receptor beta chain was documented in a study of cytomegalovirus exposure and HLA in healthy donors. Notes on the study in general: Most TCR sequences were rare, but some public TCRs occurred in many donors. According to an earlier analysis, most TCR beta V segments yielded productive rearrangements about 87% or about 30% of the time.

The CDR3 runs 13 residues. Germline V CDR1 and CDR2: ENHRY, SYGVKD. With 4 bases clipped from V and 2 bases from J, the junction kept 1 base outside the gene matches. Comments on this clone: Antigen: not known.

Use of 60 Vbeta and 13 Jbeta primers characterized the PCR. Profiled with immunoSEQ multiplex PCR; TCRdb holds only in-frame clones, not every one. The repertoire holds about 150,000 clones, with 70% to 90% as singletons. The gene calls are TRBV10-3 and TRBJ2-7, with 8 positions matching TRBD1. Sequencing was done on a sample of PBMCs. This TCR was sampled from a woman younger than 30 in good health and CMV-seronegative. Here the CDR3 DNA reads TGTGCCATCAGTGGGGGACAGGCCTACGAGCAGTACTTC. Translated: CAISGGQAYEQYF.